Given below is one TCR beta chain in context. Data came from immunoSEQ multiplex PCR; TCRdb stores just in-frame clones and leaves some out. The sample yields fewer than 300,000 clones, roughly 88% seen once. This record belongs to a study of blood T cell repertoires in COVID-19. Patients at the Seattle site were enrolled during active infection and followed longitudinally. Sequencing used peripheral blood. This receptor was taken from a human donor with COVID-19, enrolled during active disease. The donor label of this sample is uncertain.

The CDR3 loop is CASSYFGQGDEKLFF. CDR3 bases: TGTGCCAGCAGTTACTTCGGACAGGGAGATGAAAAACTGTTTTTT. The chain recombines TRBV6-2 or TRBV6-3 with TRBJ1-4, with 8 bases aligning to TRBD1. The V and J ends lost 1 base and 6 bases, in that order; junction bases with no gene match: 4. Germline V CDR1 and CDR2: MNHEY, SVGEGT. This CDR3 is 15 amino acids long.